A single sample gave rise to the 12 T cell receptor beta chains below, sequenced in a study of T-cell memory formation after mild COVID-19. TCRdb ran MiXCR on the 5' RACE reads and lists one entry per CDR3 protein. The data hold about 610,000 distinct CDR3 sequences, with roughly a sixth observed a single time. The specimen was PBMCs or a T cell subset sorted from them (not recorded which). The source is an adult woman who had mild COVID-19 (a few samples of this study predate the infection). Cell type and time point are not known.

This sequence joins TRBV7-2 and TRBJ2-5; a possible D gene is TRBD2 (6 bases). Per the germline V gene, CDR1 is SGHTA and CDR2 is FQGNSA. The CDR3 runs 15 residues. The ends were cut back, 2 bases at V and 7 bases at J, with 17 bases in the middle. The CDR3 DNA reads as TGTGCCAGCAGCTTAATGTCGGCACCCGGGGGGACCCAGTACTTC. Translated, it gives CASSLMSAPGGTQYF.

The sample holds many counts of this clonotype. The CDR3 here is CASSLFSGGAEETQYF. The CDR3 DNA reads TGTGCCAGCAGTTTATTTAGCGGGGGGGCGGAGGAGACCCAGTACTTC. This chain connects TRBV12-3 or TRBV12-4 to TRBJ2-5, with 11 nucleotides matching TRBD2. The CDR3 has 16 amino acids. V lost 2 bases, J lost 5 bases, and 7 bases stayed unmatched.

The V gene is TRBV7-6, the J gene TRBJ2-5; D is ambiguous. Germline V CDR1 and CDR2: SGHVS, FNYEAQ. The V end was cut by 5 bases, the J end by 5 bases, with 12 bases between. The CDR3 is 13 residues long. CDR3 DNA sequence: TGTGCCAGCAGCCCCTGGCGCCGGGAGACCCAGTACTTC. Translated, it gives CASSPWRRETQYF. Drawing the rest from reference TRBV7-6 and TRBJ2-5, the complete variable domain is GAGVSQSPRYKVTKRGQDVALRCDPISGHVSLYWYRQALGQGPEFLTYFNYEAQQDKSGLPNDRFSAERPEGSISTLTIQRTEQRDSAMYRCASSPWRRETQYFGPGTRLLVL.

This clonotype was seen a few times. One end of the junction varies from germline; a read error may be responsible. The J gene is TRBJ2-7, the V gene TRBV20-1, with D uncertain. Germline V gene data show CDR1 as DFQATT and CDR2 as SNEGSKA (reference sequence). There are 12 residues in the CDR3. For the CDR3, the DNA is TGCAGTGCTCGAGAGGTGGGCTACGAGCAGTACTTC. This sequence encodes CSAREVGYEQYF.

This clonotype turned up a few times. The rearrangement links TRBV6-5 to TRBJ2-1; D remains unclear. Germline V gives CDR1 MNHEY, CDR2 SVGAGI. V lost 2 bases to trimming and J lost 8 bases, with 4 bases between them. This CDR3 has 11 residues. In DNA, the CDR3 is TGTGCCAGCAGTTACGCCGATGAGCAGTTCTTC. Translating gives CASSYADEQFF.

This clonotype occurred a few times. This chain joins TRBV5-1 and TRBJ2-1; 9 positions match TRBD1. This CDR3 has 13 residues. Germline V CDR1 and CDR2: SGHRS, YFSETQ. Trimming removed 5 bases from V and 6 bases from J; junction bases left unmatched: 3. CDR3 region: CASRGQGANEQFF. The CDR3 bases are TGCGCCAGCAGGGGACAGGGAGCCAATGAGCAGTTCTTC.

The chain joins TRBV6-2 or TRBV6-3 to TRBJ1-5, with D unclear. Per the germline V gene, CDR1 is MNHEY and CDR2 is SVGEGT. V lost 6 bases and J 5 bases, leaving 14 bases between the germline ends. The CDR3 runs to 14 residues. The CDR3 DNA sequence: TGTGCCAGCAGCCTTCCAGTTCTATATCAGCCCCAGCATTTT. Encoded protein: CASSLPVLYQPQHF.

This clonotype has only a few counts. The chain has TRBV11-2 and TRBJ2-2, with TRBD1 identical over 8 bases. The CDR3 spans 15 residues. The germline V gene has CDR1 SGHAT and CDR2 FQNNGV. V trimming: 5 bases; J trimming: 5 bases; junction bases outside the gene matches: 7. CDR3: CASSAPGQGTGELFF. The DNA of the CDR3 is TGTGCCAGCAGCGCTCCCGGACAGGGAACCGGGGAGCTGTTTTTT.

The CDR3 DNA reads as TGTGCCAGCAGTTTAATGGCTAGCGGGGGCCGTGGCGGGGAGCTGTTTTTT. Its translation: CASSLMASGGRGGELFF. The rearrangement links TRBV27 to TRBJ2-2; 10 nucleotides align to TRBD2. With V trimmed by 2 bases and J by 7 bases, 10 bases remained unmatched. Germline V gene lookup returns CDR1 MNHEY and CDR2 SMNVEV (reference sequence). The CDR3 is 17 amino acids.

This clonotype was seen a handful of times. The V gene is TRBV10-3, the J gene TRBJ2-5; 10 positions match TRBD2. CDR3 length: 13 amino acids. CDR1 is ENHRY and CDR2 is SYGVKD in the germline V gene. J lost 5 bases, V lost 7 bases, and 4 bases had no gene match. CDR3 region: CAIKGTSDETQYF. CDR3 sequence (DNA): TGTGCCATCAAAGGGACTAGCGATGAGACCCAGTACTTC.

This chain uses TRBV19 with TRBJ1-1; D is ambiguous. Deletions cut 3 bases from V and 11 bases from J, with 10 bases between. Germline values: CDR1 LNHDA, CDR2 SQIVND (reference sequence). The CDR3 contains 11 residues. The CDR3 bases are TGTGCCAGTAGTATTCGGGGAGGGGCTTTCTTT. It yields the protein CASSIRGGAFF.

This clonotype was seen a few times. This rearrangement joins TRBV11-2 to TRBJ1-2; 9 positions agree with TRBD1. This CDR3 has 17 amino acids. Germline V lookup: CDR1 SGHAT, CDR2 FQNNGV. V gave up 6 bases and J gave up 4 bases; unmatched junction bases: 15. In nucleotides, the CDR3 is TGTGCCAGCAGGGCGGGTCCGGCCGGGACAGGGACCTATGGCTACACCTTC. Protein: CASRAGPAGTGTYGYTF.